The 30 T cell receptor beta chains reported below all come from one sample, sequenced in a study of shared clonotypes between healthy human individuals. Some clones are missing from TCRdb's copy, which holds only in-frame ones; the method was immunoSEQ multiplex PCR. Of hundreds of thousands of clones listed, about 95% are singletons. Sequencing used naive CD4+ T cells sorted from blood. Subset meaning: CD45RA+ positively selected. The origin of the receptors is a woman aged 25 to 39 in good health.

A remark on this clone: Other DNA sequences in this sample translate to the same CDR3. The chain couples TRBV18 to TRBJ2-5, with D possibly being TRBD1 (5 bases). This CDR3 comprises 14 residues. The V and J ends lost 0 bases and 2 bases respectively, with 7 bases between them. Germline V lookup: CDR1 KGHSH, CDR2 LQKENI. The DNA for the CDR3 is TGTGCCAGCTCACCACCCGGACATCAAGAGACCCAGTACTTC. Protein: CASSPPGHQETQYF.

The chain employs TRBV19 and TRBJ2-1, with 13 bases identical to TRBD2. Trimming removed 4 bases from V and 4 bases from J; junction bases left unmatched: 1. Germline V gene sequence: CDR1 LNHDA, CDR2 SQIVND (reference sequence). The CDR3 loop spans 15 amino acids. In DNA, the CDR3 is TGTGCCAGTAGTAGGGGACTAGCGGGATACAATGAGCAGTTCTTC. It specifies CASSRGLAGYNEQFF.

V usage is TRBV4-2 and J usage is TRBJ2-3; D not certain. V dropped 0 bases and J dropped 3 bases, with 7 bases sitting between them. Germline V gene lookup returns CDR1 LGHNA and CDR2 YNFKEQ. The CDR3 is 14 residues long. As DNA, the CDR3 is TGTGCCAGCAGCCAAGAATCCAGGACAGATACGCAGTATTTT. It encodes CASSQESRTDTQYF.

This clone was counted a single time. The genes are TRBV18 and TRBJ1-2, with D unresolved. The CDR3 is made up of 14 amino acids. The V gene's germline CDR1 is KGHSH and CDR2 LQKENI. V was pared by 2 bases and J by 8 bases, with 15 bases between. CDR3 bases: TGTGCCAGCTCACCATCCCCCACTTCCGGAGGCTACACCTTC. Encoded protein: CASSPSPTSGGYTF.

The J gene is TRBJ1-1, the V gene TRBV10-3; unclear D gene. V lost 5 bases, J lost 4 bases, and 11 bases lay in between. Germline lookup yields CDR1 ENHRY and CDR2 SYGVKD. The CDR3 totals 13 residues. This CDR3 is CAISRGSSTEAFF. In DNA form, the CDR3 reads TGTGCCATCAGTCGGGGTAGTAGCACTGAAGCTTTCTTT.

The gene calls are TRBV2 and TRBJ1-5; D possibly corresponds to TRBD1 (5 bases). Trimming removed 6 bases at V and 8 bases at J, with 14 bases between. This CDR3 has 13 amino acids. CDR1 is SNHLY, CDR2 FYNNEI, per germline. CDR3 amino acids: CASSPRGFKPQHF. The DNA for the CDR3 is TGTGCCAGCAGCCCAAGGGGCTTTAAGCCCCAGCATTTT.

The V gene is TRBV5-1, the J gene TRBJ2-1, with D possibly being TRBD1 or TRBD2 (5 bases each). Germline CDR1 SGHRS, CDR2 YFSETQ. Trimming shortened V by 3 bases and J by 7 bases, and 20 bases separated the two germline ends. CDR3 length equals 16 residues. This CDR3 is CASSSRGWGSGNEQFF. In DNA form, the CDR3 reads TGCGCCAGCAGCTCCCGGGGTTGGGGGAGTGGTAATGAGCAGTTCTTC.

The CDR3 DNA reads TGCGCCAGCAGCCAAGATGTAAGAACCGCCGCTAACTATGGCTACACCTTC. This translates into CASSQDVRTAANYGYTF. The chain carries TRBV4-1 and TRBJ1-2; the D is unclear. Per germline, CDR1 MGHRA and CDR2 YSYEKL. CDR3 size: 17 residues. Trimming shortened V by 0 bases and J by 0 bases, and 14 bases separated the two germline ends.

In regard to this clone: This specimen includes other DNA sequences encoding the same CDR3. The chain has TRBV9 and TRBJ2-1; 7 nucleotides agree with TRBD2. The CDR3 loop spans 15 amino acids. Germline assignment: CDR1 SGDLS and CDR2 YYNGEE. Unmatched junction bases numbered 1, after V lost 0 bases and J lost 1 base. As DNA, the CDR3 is TGTGCCAGCAGCGTAGACGGGGGGTCCTACAATGAGCAGTTCTTC. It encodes CASSVDGGSYNEQFF.

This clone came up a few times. In nucleotides, the CDR3 is TGCGCCAGCAGCACCTCGACAGGGGTCGGCTACACCTTC. Encoded protein: CASSTSTGVGYTF. The chain carries TRBV5-1 and TRBJ1-2, with 8 bases matching TRBD1. CDR1 and CDR2 (germline): SGHRS, YFSETQ. Losses at the gene ends were 4 bases for V and 8 bases for J; bases not matched to a gene: 7. This CDR3 contains 13 residues.

The CDR3 sequence is CASSYRDQPQHF. DNA for the CDR3: TGTGCCAGCAGTTATCGGGATCAGCCCCAGCATTTT. The chain links TRBV6-6 to TRBJ1-5, with no clear D. CDR3 length equals 12 residues. Deletions cut 3 bases from V and 5 bases from J, with 5 bases between. CDR1 MNHNY and CDR2 SVGAGI come from the germline V gene (reference sequence).

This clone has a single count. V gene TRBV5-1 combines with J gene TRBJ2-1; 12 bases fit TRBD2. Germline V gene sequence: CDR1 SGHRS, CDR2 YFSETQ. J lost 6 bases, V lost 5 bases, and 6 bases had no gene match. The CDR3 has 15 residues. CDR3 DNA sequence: TGCGCCAGCAGACCGACTAGCGGGAGTACCAATGAGCAGTTCTTC. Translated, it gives CASRPTSGSTNEQFF.

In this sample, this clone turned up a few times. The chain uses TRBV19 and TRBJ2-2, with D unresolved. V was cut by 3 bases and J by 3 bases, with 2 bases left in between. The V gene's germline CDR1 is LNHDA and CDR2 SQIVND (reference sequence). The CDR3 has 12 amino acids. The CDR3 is CASSMDTGELFF. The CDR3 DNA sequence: TGTGCCAGTAGTATGGACACCGGGGAGCTGTTTTTT. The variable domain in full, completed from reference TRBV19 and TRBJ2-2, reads DGGITQSPKYLFRKEGQNVTLSCEQNLNHDAMYWYRQDPGQGLRLIYYSQIVNDFQKGDIAEGYSVSREKKESFPLTVTSAQKNPTAFYLCASSMDTGELFFGEGSRLTVL.

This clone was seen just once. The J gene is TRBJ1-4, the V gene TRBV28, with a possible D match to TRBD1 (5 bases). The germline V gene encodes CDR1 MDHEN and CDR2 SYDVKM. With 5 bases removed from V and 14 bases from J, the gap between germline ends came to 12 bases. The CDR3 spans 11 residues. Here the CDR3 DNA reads TGTGCCAGCAGTCCCCAGGGAAGCCTGTTTTTT. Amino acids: CASSPQGSLFF.

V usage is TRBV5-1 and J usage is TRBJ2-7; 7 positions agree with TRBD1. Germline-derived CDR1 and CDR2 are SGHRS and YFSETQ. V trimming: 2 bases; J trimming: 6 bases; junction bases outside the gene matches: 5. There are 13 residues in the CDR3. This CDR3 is CASSFPQGIEQYF. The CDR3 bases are TGCGCCAGCAGCTTCCCACAGGGGATCGAGCAGTACTTC.

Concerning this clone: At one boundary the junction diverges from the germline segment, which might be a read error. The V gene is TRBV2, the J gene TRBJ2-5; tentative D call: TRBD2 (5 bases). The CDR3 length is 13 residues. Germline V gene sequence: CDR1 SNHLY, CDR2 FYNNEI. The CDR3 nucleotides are TGTGCCAGCAGTGACCCCGATGGATCGGTGAGGGACTTC. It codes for CASSDPDGSVRDF.

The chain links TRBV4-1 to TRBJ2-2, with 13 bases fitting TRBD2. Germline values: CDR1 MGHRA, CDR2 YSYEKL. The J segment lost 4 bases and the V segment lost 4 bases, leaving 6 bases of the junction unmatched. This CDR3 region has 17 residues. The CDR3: CASSPKGLAGATGELFF. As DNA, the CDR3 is TGCGCCAGCAGCCCCAAAGGACTAGCGGGAGCCACCGGGGAGCTGTTTTTT.

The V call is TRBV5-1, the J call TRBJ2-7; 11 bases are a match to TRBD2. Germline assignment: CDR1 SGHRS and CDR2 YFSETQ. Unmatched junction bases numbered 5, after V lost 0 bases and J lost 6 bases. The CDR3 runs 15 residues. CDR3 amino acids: CASSLDSGRAAEQYF. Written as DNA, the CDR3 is TGCGCCAGCAGCTTGGATAGCGGGAGGGCCGCCGAGCAGTACTTC.

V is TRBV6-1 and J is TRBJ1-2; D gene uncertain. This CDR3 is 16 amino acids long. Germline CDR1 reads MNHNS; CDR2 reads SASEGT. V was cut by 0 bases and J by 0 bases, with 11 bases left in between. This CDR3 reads CASSEAPVGANYGYTF. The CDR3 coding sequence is TGTGCCAGCAGTGAAGCCCCAGTTGGGGCTAACTATGGCTACACCTTC.

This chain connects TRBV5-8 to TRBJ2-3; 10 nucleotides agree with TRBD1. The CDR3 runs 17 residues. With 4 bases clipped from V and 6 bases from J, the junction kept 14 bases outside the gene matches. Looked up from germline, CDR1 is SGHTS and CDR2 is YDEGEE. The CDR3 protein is CASSITGTGAPGDTQYF. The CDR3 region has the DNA TGTGCCAGCAGCATCACCGGGACAGGGGCCCCGGGGGATACGCAGTATTTT.

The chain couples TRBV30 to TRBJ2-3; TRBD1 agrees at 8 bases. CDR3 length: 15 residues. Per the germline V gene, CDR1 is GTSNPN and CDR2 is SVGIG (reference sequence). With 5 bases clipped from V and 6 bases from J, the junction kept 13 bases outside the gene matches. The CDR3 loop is CAWRSGQVRGDTQYF. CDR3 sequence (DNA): TGTGCCTGGCGCTCGGGACAGGTCCGGGGGGATACGCAGTATTTT. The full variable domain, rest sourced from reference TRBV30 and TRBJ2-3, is SQTIHQWPATLVQPVGSPLSLECTVEGTSNPNLYWYRQAAGRGLQLLFYSVGIGQISSEVPQNLSASRPQDRQFILSSKKLLLSDSGFYLCAWRSGQVRGDTQYFGPGTRLTVL.

CDR3: CASSLRGHGNQPQHF. For the CDR3, the DNA is TGTGCCAGCAGTTTACGGGGGCACGGCAATCAGCCCCAGCATTTT. V usage is TRBV27 and J usage is TRBJ1-5; D perhaps matches TRBD1 (6 bases). V lost 2 bases, J lost 2 bases, and 10 bases lay in between. The germline CDR1 and CDR2 sequences are MNHEY and SMNVEV (reference sequence). There are 15 residues in the CDR3.

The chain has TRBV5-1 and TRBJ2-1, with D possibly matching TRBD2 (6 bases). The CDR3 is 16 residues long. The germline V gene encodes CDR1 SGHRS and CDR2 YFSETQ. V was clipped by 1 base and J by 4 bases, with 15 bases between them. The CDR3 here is CASSLLVSGLYNEQFF. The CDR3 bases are TGCGCCAGCAGCTTGCTTGTAAGCGGGCTTTACAATGAGCAGTTCTTC.

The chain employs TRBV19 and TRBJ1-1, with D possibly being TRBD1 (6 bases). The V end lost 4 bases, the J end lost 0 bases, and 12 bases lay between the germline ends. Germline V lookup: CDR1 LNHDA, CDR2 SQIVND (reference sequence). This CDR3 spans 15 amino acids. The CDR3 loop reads CASSRGRGVNTEAFF. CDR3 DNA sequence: TGTGCCAGTAGTAGGGGGCGCGGGGTGAACACTGAAGCTTTCTTT.

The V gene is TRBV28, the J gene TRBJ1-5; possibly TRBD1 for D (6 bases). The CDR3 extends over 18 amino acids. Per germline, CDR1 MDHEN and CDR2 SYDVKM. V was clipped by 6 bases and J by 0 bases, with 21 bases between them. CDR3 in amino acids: CASSDPSGTRNSNQPQHF. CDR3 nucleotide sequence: TGTGCCAGCAGCGATCCCTCCGGGACACGAAATAGCAATCAGCCCCAGCATTTT.

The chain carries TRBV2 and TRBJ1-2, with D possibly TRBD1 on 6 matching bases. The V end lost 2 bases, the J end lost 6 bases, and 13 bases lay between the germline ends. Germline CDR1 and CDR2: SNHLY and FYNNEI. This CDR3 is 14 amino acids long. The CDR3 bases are TGTGCCAGCAGTGAAATTATTACAGGGCATGGCTACACCTTC. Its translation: CASSEIITGHGYTF.

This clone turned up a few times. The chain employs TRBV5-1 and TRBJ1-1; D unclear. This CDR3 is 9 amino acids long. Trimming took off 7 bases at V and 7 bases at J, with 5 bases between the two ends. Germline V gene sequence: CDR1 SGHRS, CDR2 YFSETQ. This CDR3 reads CASPIEAFF. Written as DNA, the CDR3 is TGCGCCAGCCCCATTGAAGCTTTCTTT. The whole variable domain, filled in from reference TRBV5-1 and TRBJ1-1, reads KAGVTQTPRYLIKTRGQQVTLSCSPISGHRSVSWYQQTPGQGLQFLFEYFSETQRNKGNFPGRFSGRQFSNSRSEMNVSTLELGDSALYLCASPIEAFFGQGTRLTVV.

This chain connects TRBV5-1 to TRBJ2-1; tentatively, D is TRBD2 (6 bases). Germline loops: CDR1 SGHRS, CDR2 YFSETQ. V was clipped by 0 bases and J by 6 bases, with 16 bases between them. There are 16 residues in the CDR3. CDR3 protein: CASSLAGGGKTNEQFF. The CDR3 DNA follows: TGCGCCAGCAGCTTGGCCGGTGGGGGGAAGACCAATGAGCAGTTCTTC. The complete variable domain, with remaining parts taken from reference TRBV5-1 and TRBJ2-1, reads KAGVTQTPRYLIKTRGQQVTLSCSPISGHRSVSWYQQTPGQGLQFLFEYFSETQRNKGNFPGRFSGRQFSNSRSEMNVSTLELGDSALYLCASSLAGGGKTNEQFFGPGTRLTVL.

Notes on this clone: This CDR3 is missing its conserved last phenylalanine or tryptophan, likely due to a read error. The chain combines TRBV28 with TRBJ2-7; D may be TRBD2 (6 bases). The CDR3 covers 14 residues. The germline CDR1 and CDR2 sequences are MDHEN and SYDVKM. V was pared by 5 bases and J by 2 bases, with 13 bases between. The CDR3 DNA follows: TGTGCCAGCAGTCCCGGCGGGGTAGCCTACGAGCAGTACCTC. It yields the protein CASSPGGVAYEQYL.

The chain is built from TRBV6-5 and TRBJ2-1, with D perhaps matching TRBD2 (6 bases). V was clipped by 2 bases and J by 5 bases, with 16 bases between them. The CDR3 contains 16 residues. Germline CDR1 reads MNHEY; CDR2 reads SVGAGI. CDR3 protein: CASSYRGAGINNEQFF. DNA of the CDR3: TGTGCCAGCAGTTACCGCGGGGCTGGGATCAACAATGAGCAGTTCTTC.